One and the same sample provided the 7 T cell receptor beta chains below, sequenced in a study of cytomegalovirus exposure and HLA in healthy donors. Researchers ran the PCR with 60 Vbeta and 13 Jbeta primers. The data were produced by immunoSEQ multiplex PCR, yet TCRdb's version contains in-frame clones alone and is incomplete. Among 95,000 to 150,000 clones listed, over 70% were seen once. The specimen was PBMCs. The receptors originated from a man between 18 and 29 years old in good health and CMV-seropositive.

This rearrangement joins TRBV9 to TRBJ1-2, with D possibly matching TRBD1 (6 bases). Germline CDR1 is SGDLS and CDR2 is YYNGEE. This CDR3 comprises 14 residues. V dropped 4 bases and J dropped 5 bases, with 15 bases sitting between them. CDR3 sequence reads: CASSSRGGAYGYTF. Written as DNA, the CDR3 is TGTGCCAGCAGCTCTCGGGGGGGGGCGTATGGCTACACCTTC. Full variable domain (rest looked up from reference TRBV9 and TRBJ1-2): DSGVTQTPKHLITATGQRVTLRCSPRSGDLSVYWYQQSLDQGLQFLIQYYNGEERAKGNILERFSAQQFPDLHSELNLSSLELGDSALYFCASSSRGGAYGYTFGSGTRLTVV.

J is TRBJ2-7 and V is TRBV7-2; tentatively, D is TRBD1 (5 bases). Trimming cost V 3 bases and J 5 bases, with 14 bases left between them. Per germline, CDR1 SGHTA and CDR2 FQGNSA. This CDR3 comprises 14 residues. This chain's CDR3 is CASSLQGKTNEQYF. The CDR3 nucleotides are TGTGCCAGCAGCTTGCAGGGTAAGACAAACGAGCAGTACTTC.

V is TRBV5-1 and J is TRBJ1-6, with 7 bases lining up with TRBD1. V lost 5 bases to trimming and J lost 7 bases; unmatched junction nucleotides: 9. The CDR3 runs to 15 residues. Per germline, CDR1 SGHRS and CDR2 YFSETQ. The CDR3 loop is CASRPGTAPNSPLHF. CDR3 in DNA: TGCGCCAGCAGGCCTGGGACAGCGCCGAATTCACCCCTCCACTTT. Variable domain in full (rest from reference TRBV5-1 and TRBJ1-6): KAGVTQTPRYLIKTRGQQVTLSCSPISGHRSVSWYQQTPGQGLQFLFEYFSETQRNKGNFPGRFSGRQFSNSRSEMNVSTLELGDSALYLCASRPGTAPNSPLHFGNGTRLTVT.

This rearrangement joins TRBV27 to TRBJ2-7, with 8 bases identical to TRBD2. CDR3 size: 15 residues. V dropped 8 bases and J dropped 0; count of bases not matched to a gene: 9. Germline lookup yields CDR1 MNHEY and CDR2 SMNVEV (reference sequence). In DNA, the CDR3 is TGTGCCAGCCAGATTAGCGGGGCCCCCTCCTACGAGCAGTACTTC. This gives the protein CASQISGAPSYEQYF.

This clone was detected a few times. The CDR3 coding sequence is TGCGCCAGCAGCTTAGGAGGGGAAGCTCGCGAGCAGTACTTC. Translation: CASSLGGEAREQYF. V is TRBV5-1 and J is TRBJ2-7, with TRBD2 as a possible D gene (6 bases). This CDR3 is 14 amino acids long. In germline, CDR1 is SGHRS, CDR2 YFSETQ. The germline V and J ends were trimmed by 2 bases and 6 bases, with 15 bases remaining between them. The whole variable domain, remainder taken from reference TRBV5-1 and TRBJ2-7, is KAGVTQTPRYLIKTRGQQVTLSCSPISGHRSVSWYQQTPGQGLQFLFEYFSETQRNKGNFPGRFSGRQFSNSRSEMNVSTLELGDSALYLCASSLGGEAREQYFGPGTRLTVT.

This clone was seen only a few times. V and J are TRBV10-3 and TRBJ2-3; 13 bases match TRBD2. CDR3 length: 18 amino acids. The germline V gene encodes CDR1 ENHRY and CDR2 SYGVKD. V shed 10 bases, J shed 6 bases, and the junction held 19 bases outside the gene matches. The CDR3 loop reads CATADPGTSGAPRDTQYF. In nucleotides, the CDR3 is TGTGCCACCGCGGACCCCGGGACTAGCGGGGCCCCGAGGGATACGCAGTATTTT.

V and J are TRBV30 and TRBJ2-3; 7 bases are a match to TRBD1. The CDR3 loop spans 16 amino acids. Trimming at V came to 4 bases and at J to 4 bases, leaving 14 bases not matched to a gene. Germline V gene data show CDR1 as GTSNPN and CDR2 as SVGIG (reference sequence). The CDR3 region is CAWTSSRQGLSDTQYF. The CDR3 DNA sequence: TGTGCCTGGACGTCTTCGAGACAGGGCTTGTCAGATACGCAGTATTTT.